The source of this T cell receptor (beta chain) is a study of OX40 agonist ivuxolimab in advanced cancers. Regarding the study in general: Ivuxolimab was an agonistic, fully human IgG2 monoclonal antibody directed against OX40 (CD134), a costimulatory receptor. Intravenous ivuxolimab was administered to patients every 2 weeks at six dose levels: 0.01, 0.1, 0.3, 1.5, 3 and 10 mg/kg. Prior anti-PD-1, anti-PD-L1 or anti-CTLA-4 therapy was permitted, and checkpoint inhibitors had been received by more than 35% of dose-escalation patients. The purpose of peripheral TCRbeta sequencing was to test whether ivuxolimab changed TCR sequence diversity and led to clonal T-cell expansion. In the dose-escalation cohort, approximately 80% of patients were male, and the mean age was roughly 60 years with a range of about 20 to 80. Among the roughly 54 dose-escalation patients, about 20 had hepatocellular carcinoma, roughly 15 melanoma, 9 renal cell carcinoma and 9 head and neck cancer. The monotherapy dose-escalation portion (N of about 50 patients) of the phase I ivuxolimab trial is reported in the paper. Partial responses occurred in three dose-escalation patients, of whom one had hepatocellular carcinoma and two had cutaneous melanoma. General conclusions and limits of the study: At doses from 0.1 to 3.0 mg/kg, clonal expansion was seen in both CD4+ and CD8+ blood T cells between baseline and week 6. In partial responders in the 0.1-3.0 mg/kg groups, normalized peripheral clonal expansion was found to be among the lowest, especially among CD8+ T cells. After ivuxolimab, expanded clones were on average more numerous among CD8+ T cells than among CD4+ T cells. Low levels of normalized T-cell clonal expansion were also shown by some nonresponding patients. The antigen specificity of the clonally expanded peripheral T cells was not determined.

V is pared back by 3 bases and J by 1 base, with 9 bases lying between the germline termini. The CDR3 starts with the cysteine, ends with the phenylalanine, and has 14 residues. The read is trimmed to its CDR3 DNA, 42 bases read in frame from base 1. Sequences LNHDA (CDR1) and SQIVND (CDR2) are obtained from the germline V gene (reference sequence). Genomic DNA was extracted from sorted cells for sequencing of the TCRbeta CDR3 region. TCRbeta CDR3 regions were sequenced using the immunoSEQ Assay. Sourced from immuneACCESS, this table was stored by TCRdb with only in-frame sequences that have V and J called. A share of the clones is absent; for the studies checked, an unresolved V gene accounts for under half, and the remainder has no known explanation. The sample table holds 25,000 to 35,000 clones, of which around 83% were seen once. 20% to 25% of the sample is taken by the ten largest. The trial excluded patients who had a history of autoimmune disease or were on systemic immunosuppression. Peripheral blood for TCR sequencing was collected from all dose cohorts at baseline, on cycle 4 day 1, and on cycle 7 day 1. The samples were taken from a phase I, first-in-human, multicenter, open-label dose-escalation trial of ivuxolimab. The trial enrolled adults with locally advanced or metastatic head and neck squamous cell, hepatocellular, melanoma or renal cell carcinoma. Before TCR sequencing, CD4+ T cells and CD8+ T cells were sorted from peripheral blood as separate populations.

Of note for this clone: Its cognate antigen has yet to be identified. No much larger clone exists at a distance of one base, and base qualities are not known.

The chain is made from TRBV19 and TRBJ1-2, with an unclear D gene assignment. The sample was CD4+ or CD8+ T cells sorted from blood, taken in a trial of the OX40 agonist ivuxolimab. The sequence was obtained from an adult with an advanced solid tumor such as melanoma, head and neck, liver or kidney cancer. CDR3 reads: CASSIGQLNYGYTF. The nucleotide sequence is TGTGCCAGTAGTATCGGGCAACTTAACTATGGCTACACCTTC.